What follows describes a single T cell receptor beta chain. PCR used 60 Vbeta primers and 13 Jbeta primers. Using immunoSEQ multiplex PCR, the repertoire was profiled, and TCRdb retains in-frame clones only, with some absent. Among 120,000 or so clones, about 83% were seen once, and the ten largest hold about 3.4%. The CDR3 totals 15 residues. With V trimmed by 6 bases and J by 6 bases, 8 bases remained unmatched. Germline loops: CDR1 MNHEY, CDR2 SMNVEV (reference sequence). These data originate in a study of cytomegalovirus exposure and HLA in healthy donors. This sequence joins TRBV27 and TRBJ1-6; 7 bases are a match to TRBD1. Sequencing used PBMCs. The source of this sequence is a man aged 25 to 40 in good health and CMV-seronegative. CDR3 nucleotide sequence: TGTGCCAGCAGAGCCACAGGGGACCTTAATTCACCCCTCCACTTT. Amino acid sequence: CASRATGDLNSPLHF.